This TCR beta chain came from a study of PD-1 blockade in mismatch repair-deficient tumors. Study as a whole: Patients had more than ten mismatch repair-deficient cancer types, all previously treated and progressing.

V shed 5 bases and J 5 bases; nucleotides not matched to a gene: 19. Germline CDR1 and CDR2: SGDLS and YYNGEE. The CDR3 totals 19 residues. TCRdb's copy holds only in-frame clones and misses some; the assay was immunoSEQ multiplex PCR. This table has around 120,000 clones, almost 90% appearing once. PCR or immunohistochemistry showed mismatch repair deficiency in every enrolled patient. TCR sequencing covered a few patients who responded to pembrolizumab. The input for sequencing was peripheral blood, taken roughly 70 weeks after starting pembrolizumab. The receptor comes from an adult with mismatch repair-deficient cancer. V usage is TRBV9 and J usage is TRBJ2-1; 10 bases are shared with TRBD2. The CDR3 bases are TGTGCCAGCAGTCGTAGAGACAGCGGGAGGGCATTTGGTGACAATGAGCAGTTCTTC. As protein: CASSRRDSGRAFGDNEQFF.